This T cell receptor beta chain was identified in a study of T cell changes during pregnancy in multiple sclerosis. The data were produced by immunoSEQ multiplex PCR, yet TCRdb's version contains in-frame clones alone and is incomplete. The data hold tens of thousands of clones, with 91% observed a single time. This clone came up a few times. Germline V gives CDR1 SNHLY, CDR2 FYNNEI. The CDR3 runs 14 residues. With 4 bases removed from V and 6 bases from J, the gap between germline ends came to 15 bases. The sample was peripheral blood, taken before pregnancy. This TCR was sampled from a female donor with multiple sclerosis, enrolled in a pregnancy study. The rearrangement links TRBV2 to TRBJ1-2, with D possibly TRBD1 on 6 matching bases. CDR3 coding DNA: TGTGCCAGCAGTGTCGGGGGGCGCTTGGATGGCTACACCTTC. Translating it yields CASSVGGRLDGYTF.